The 29 T cell receptor beta chains below were found in one sample sequenced in a study of blood T cells in healthy people across ages. Combining a sample-barcoded 5' primer with a J-beta primer mix, a second PCR ran for roughly 6 to 11 cycles. TCRdb analysed the 5' RACE reads with MiXCR anew, one entry per CDR3 protein. The profile shows some 800,000 distinct CDR3 sequences, roughly 44% of them singletons. Specimen: blood. Every receptor here comes from a man aged 60 to 75 in good health.

The V and J genes are TRBV7-3 and TRBJ2-5; 11 bases fit TRBD2. The CDR3 sequence is 23 residues long. V trimming: 5 bases; J trimming: 2 bases; junction bases outside the gene matches: 28. Germline V gene sequence: CDR1 SGHTA, CDR2 FQGTGA. The CDR3 is CASSTTRGQLRLAGKLWQETQYF. The CDR3 DNA sequence: TGTGCCAGCAGCACAACTCGGGGACAGTTAAGACTAGCGGGGAAACTATGGCAAGAGACCCAGTACTTC.

The chain links TRBV6-6 to TRBJ2-6; no firm D call. Per germline, CDR1 MNHNY and CDR2 SVGAGI (reference sequence). Trimming stripped 2 bases from V and 4 bases from J, with 3 bases between. This CDR3 has 13 amino acids. The CDR3 here is CASSYGGANVLTF. The CDR3 coding sequence is TGTGCCAGCAGTTACGGCGGGGCCAACGTCCTGACTTTC.

V is TRBV20-1 and J is TRBJ1-5, with 8 bases fitting TRBD1. V shed 4 bases, J shed 8 bases, and the junction held 4 bases outside the gene matches. CDR1 and CDR2 (germline): DFQATT, SNEGSKA (reference sequence). The CDR3 runs to 12 residues. CDR3 protein: CSAMDRAKPQHF. CDR3 coding DNA: TGCAGTGCTATGGACAGGGCTAAGCCCCAGCATTTT.

The table lists this clonotype with a few counts. The CDR3 loop reads CASSLRPGITDTQYF. The CDR3 DNA reads TGTGCCAGCAGCTTACGCCCAGGAATCACAGATACGCAGTATTTT. V is TRBV7-6 and J is TRBJ2-3; the D is unclear. Trimming pared 2 bases from V and 2 bases from J, leaving 11 bases between. CDR3 size: 15 residues. In germline, CDR1 is SGHVS, CDR2 FNYEAQ. Full variable domain (remainder filled in from reference TRBV7-6 and TRBJ2-3): GAGVSQSPRYKVTKRGQDVALRCDPISGHVSLYWYRQALGQGPEFLTYFNYEAQQDKSGLPNDRFSAERPEGSISTLTIQRTEQRDSAMYRCASSLRPGITDTQYFGPGTRLTVL.

The chain joins TRBV29-1 to TRBJ2-1; D is possibly TRBD1 or TRBD2 (5 bases each). V lost 4 bases and J 13 bases, leaving 17 bases between the germline ends. This CDR3 has 12 residues. Germline values: CDR1 SQVTM, CDR2 ANQGSEA. The CDR3 nucleotides read TGCAGCGTTGTCCGGGACGTAGAGACCCAGTTCTTC. This gives the protein CSVVRDVETQFF.

The chain combines TRBV7-9 with TRBJ2-5; the match to TRBD1 covers 8 bases. Per germline, CDR1 SEHNR and CDR2 FQNEAQ (reference sequence). Germline trimming cut 3 bases from V and 2 bases from J; bases unmatched to any gene: 14. The CDR3 totals 18 residues. CDR3 region: CASSLRTGTFSTQETQYF. The CDR3 DNA reads as TGTGCCAGCAGCTTGAGGACAGGGACCTTTTCGACTCAAGAGACCCAGTACTTC.

The CDR3 here is CASSWTSGANIQYF. The CDR3, as DNA: TGTGCCAGCAGCTGGACTAGCGGGGCAAACATTCAGTACTTC. The rearrangement links TRBV7-9 to TRBJ2-4; TRBD2 aligns across 12 bases. In germline, CDR1 is SEHNR, CDR2 FQNEAQ (reference sequence). The CDR3 totals 14 residues. V was clipped by 4 bases and J by 6 bases; unmatched bases: 1.

The J gene is TRBJ1-6, the V gene TRBV4-3; the match to TRBD1 covers 10 bases. Germline V gene lookup returns CDR1 LGHNA and CDR2 YSLEER. With 3 bases clipped from V and 10 bases from J, the junction kept 15 bases outside the gene matches. This CDR3 has 18 amino acids. This CDR3 is CASSHLPGTGVVGSPLHF. CDR3 bases: TGCGCCAGCAGCCATCTCCCCGGGACAGGGGTGGTTGGGTCACCCCTCCACTTT.

The rearrangement joins TRBV24-1 to TRBJ1-5; TRBD1 aligns across 7 bases. V lost 2 bases and J lost 10; bases outside the gene matches: 4. Looked up from germline, CDR1 is KGHDR and CDR2 is SFDVKD. The CDR3 is 13 residues long. CDR3 coding DNA: TGTGCCACCAGTGATTCCGGGACAGTTCCCCAGCATTTT. It yields the protein CATSDSGTVPQHF.

V usage is TRBV11-3 and J usage is TRBJ2-5; unclear D gene. This CDR3 has 14 residues. V was cut by 5 bases and J by 0 bases, with 10 bases left in between. In germline, CDR1 is SGHNT, CDR2 YENEEA. DNA for the CDR3: TGTGCCAGCAGCGCTGGTGACAACCAAGAGACCCAGTACTTC. Encoded protein: CASSAGDNQETQYF.

V is TRBV7-9 and J is TRBJ2-1; D remains unclear. Trimming pared 3 bases from V and 0 bases from J, leaving 9 bases between. Germline assignment: CDR1 SEHNR and CDR2 FQNEAQ (reference sequence). There are 15 residues in the CDR3. As DNA, the CDR3 is TGTGCCAGCAGCTTGTTCCGATACTCCTACAATGAGCAGTTCTTC. Its protein product is CASSLFRYSYNEQFF.

J is TRBJ2-3 and V is TRBV20-1, with TRBD2 matching over 14 bases. This CDR3 comprises 17 residues. J gave up 2 bases and V 5 bases, and 9 bases lay outside the gene matches. The germline V gene encodes CDR1 DFQATT and CDR2 SNEGSKA (reference sequence). In nucleotides, the CDR3 is TGCAGTGCTCCGGGCTCGGGACTAGCGGGGGTCACAGATACGCAGTATTTT. Residues: CSAPGSGLAGVTDTQYF.

The V and J genes are TRBV20-1 and TRBJ2-1; 11 nucleotides match TRBD2. V gave up 3 bases and J gave up 7 bases; unmatched junction bases: 8. Germline CDR1 reads DFQATT; CDR2 reads SNEGSKA (reference sequence). This CDR3 comprises 15 residues. The CDR3 DNA reads as TGCAGTGCTAGCTCGAGACTAGCGGGGTTTAATGAGCAGTTCTTC. Translating it yields CSASSRLAGFNEQFF.

On this clonotype itself: At one boundary the junction diverges from the germline segment, which might be a read error. This chain joins TRBV10-3 and TRBJ2-5; 11 bases map to TRBD2. Gene TRBJ2-7 matches the end of the DNA better, so the J call may be wrong. This CDR3 is 14 amino acids long. Per germline, CDR1 ENHRY and CDR2 SYGVKD. CDR3 sequence: CATSPGTSGYEQYF. CDR3 DNA: TGTGCCACCAGTCCCGGGACTAGCGGCTACGAGCAGTACTTC.

This chain connects TRBV7-3 to TRBJ2-3; D unresolved. The CDR3 loop spans 13 amino acids. Germline lookup yields CDR1 SGHTA and CDR2 FQGTGA. Trimming cost V 6 bases and J 2 bases, with 9 bases left between them. The CDR3 sequence is CASSRVFTDTQYF. The CDR3 DNA sequence: TGTGCCAGCAGTCGTGTCTTCACAGATACGCAGTATTTT.

V gene TRBV5-1 combines with J gene TRBJ2-7; D is possibly TRBD1 (6 bases). The J call may be faulty, since TRBJ2-5 better matches the DNA end. The V gene's germline CDR1 is SGHRS and CDR2 YFSETQ. The CDR3 is 16 residues long. CDR3: CASSAIASQGRETQYF. The CDR3 DNA reads as TGCGCCAGCAGCGCCATAGCCTCGCAGGGGAGAGAGACCCAGTACTTC.

The chain combines TRBV7-2 with TRBJ2-3, with D perhaps assigned TRBD1 or TRBD2 (7 bases each). This CDR3 spans 15 amino acids. CDR1 SGHTA and CDR2 FQGNSA come from the germline V gene. Trimming shortened V by 5 bases and J by 5 bases, and 17 bases separated the two germline ends. The DNA of the CDR3 is TGTGCCAGCAGCCGGATGGGAGGGGGCCTAGATACGCAGTATTTT. Translated: CASSRMGGGLDTQYF.

The chain carries TRBV29-1 and TRBJ1-2, with 7 bases lining up with TRBD1. The CDR3 is 13 residues long. With V trimmed by 7 bases and J by 7 bases, 12 bases remained unmatched. Germline V gene data show CDR1 as SQVTM and CDR2 as ANQGSEA. The CDR3 protein is CSAGTAAKSGYTF. CDR3 DNA sequence: TGCAGCGCTGGGACAGCGGCCAAGAGTGGCTACACCTTC.

This chain links TRBV4-1 with TRBJ2-5, with 7 bases matching TRBD1. V lost 2 bases and J lost 11; bases outside the gene matches: 17. Germline lookup yields CDR1 MGHRA and CDR2 YSYEKL. The CDR3 runs 16 residues. CDR3 sequence reads: CASSQPKGTVGNEQYF. CDR3 nucleotide sequence: TGCGCCAGCAGCCAACCAAAAGGGACAGTGGGTAATGAGCAGTACTTC.

In this sample, this clonotype turned up a few times. This chain links TRBV6-2 or TRBV6-3 with TRBJ2-4; D unclear. This CDR3 region has 12 residues. V lost 2 bases to trimming and J lost 7 bases, with 6 bases between them. The germline CDR1 and CDR2 sequences are MNHEY and SVGEGT. CDR3 residues: CASSYQGNIQYF. Written as DNA, the CDR3 is TGTGCCAGCAGTTACCAAGGGAACATTCAGTACTTC.

This chain links TRBV6-6 with TRBJ2-7; D is unclear. The CDR3 covers 13 residues. Germline CDR1 and CDR2: MNHNY and SVGAGI (reference sequence). The V gene lost 5 bases and the J gene lost 1 base, with 9 bases spanning the gap. CDR3: CASSKTWSYEQYF. CDR3 coding DNA: TGTGCCAGCAGTAAGACCTGGTCCTACGAGCAGTACTTC.

This rearrangement joins TRBV6-5 to TRBJ2-5; perhaps TRBD1 as D (6 bases). Trimming removed 2 bases at V and 1 base at J, with 11 bases between. CDR3 length equals 15 residues. Germline lookup yields CDR1 MNHEY and CDR2 SVGAGI. The chain's CDR3 is CASSYTGPFQETQYF. CDR3 DNA: TGTGCCAGCAGTTACACAGGGCCCTTCCAAGAGACCCAGTACTTC.

The rearrangement links TRBV7-9 to TRBJ2-3; D possibly uses TRBD1 or TRBD2 (6 bases each). V was pared by 5 bases and J by 4 bases, with 22 bases between. CDR3 length: 17 amino acids. CDR1 SEHNR and CDR2 FQNEAQ come from the germline V gene (reference sequence). The CDR3 here is CASSRNRGARNSDTQYF. CDR3 nucleotide sequence: TGTGCCAGCAGCCGAAATAGGGGGGCGCGGAATTCAGATACGCAGTATTTT. The full variable domain, with the rest looked up from reference TRBV7-9 and TRBJ2-3, is DTGVSQNPRHKITKRGQNVTFRCDPISEHNRLYWYRQTLGQGPEFLTYFQNEAQLEKSRLLSDRFSAERPKGSFSTLEIQRTEQGDSAMYLCASSRNRGARNSDTQYFGPGTRLTVL.

The table lists this clonotype with a count of one. The chain is built from TRBV18 and TRBJ1-4; a possible D gene is TRBD1 (5 bases). CDR1 is KGHSH and CDR2 is LQKENI in the germline V gene. V gave up 8 bases and J gave up 7 bases, with 17 bases separating them. The CDR3 consists of 14 residues. The CDR3 bases are TGTGCCAGCACTATGGGAACAGGTCGTGAAAAACTGTTTTTT. It is translated as CASTMGTGREKLFF.

V and J are TRBV19 and TRBJ2-1, with D possibly being TRBD1 (6 bases). Deletions cut 6 bases from V and 6 bases from J, with 15 bases between. Germline V gene lookup returns CDR1 LNHDA and CDR2 SQIVND (reference sequence). The CDR3 contains 14 residues. The CDR3 bases are TGTGCCAGTAGCAGGCAGGGGTCGTTCAATGAGCAGTTCTTC. Translated, it gives CASSRQGSFNEQFF.

This chain links TRBV11-2 with TRBJ2-7; 13 bases fit TRBD2. Germline values: CDR1 SGHAT, CDR2 FQNNGV. The V gene end was trimmed by 1 base and the J gene end by 4 bases; junction bases not matched to a gene: 13. The CDR3 is 19 residues long. The CDR3 protein is CASSLGTSGGPRTLYEQYF. CDR3 sequence (DNA): TGTGCCAGCAGCTTAGGGACTAGCGGGGGCCCGCGGACCTTATACGAGCAGTACTTC.

V usage is TRBV15 and J usage is TRBJ2-7, with 9 bases identical to TRBD1. CDR1 is LNHNV and CDR2 is YYDKDF in the germline V gene (reference sequence). Unmatched junction bases numbered 6, after V lost 3 bases and J lost 3 bases. The CDR3 extends over 15 amino acids. DNA for the CDR3: TGTGCCACCAGCAGTAAACAGGGGGCTAACTACGAGCAGTACTTC. It encodes CATSSKQGANYEQYF.

This clonotype came up a few times. V and J are TRBV24-1 and TRBJ2-4; maybe TRBD2 (6 bases). The germline V gene encodes CDR1 KGHDR and CDR2 SFDVKD. CDR3 length equals 18 residues. Trimming removed 4 bases at V and 2 bases at J, with 20 bases between. The CDR3 loop reads CATSEQTEEGPTKNIQYF. CDR3 in DNA: TGTGCCACCAGTGAACAGACAGAGGAGGGTCCAACCAAAAACATTCAGTACTTC.

The chain has TRBV24-1 and TRBJ2-1; perhaps D is TRBD1 or TRBD2 (6 bases each). CDR1 is KGHDR, CDR2 SFDVKD, per germline. V lost 1 base and J 7 bases, leaving 19 bases between the germline ends. CDR3 length: 17 residues. As DNA, the CDR3 is TGTGCCACCAGTGATTTAGGGAAGGGGGGTCCGGGGAATGAGCAGTTCTTC. This sequence encodes CATSDLGKGGPGNEQFF.